This is a list of T cell receptor beta chains from one sample in a study of cytomegalovirus exposure and HLA in healthy donors. TCRdb's table, derived via immunoSEQ multiplex PCR, lists solely in-frame clones and lacks some. In the table there are about 200,000 clones, approximately 85% of which are singletons. The specimen sequenced was PBMCs. These receptors were taken from a woman aged 45-59 years in good health and CMV-seronegative. Both conserved end residues are part of each CDR3. Fields, in order: CDR3 length, J gene, V gene, CDR3 protein.

13 TRBJ2-3 TRBV19 CASRRGPTDTQYF
17 TRBJ1-1 TRBV5-4 CASSLGDWGDANTEAFF
11 TRBJ2-3 TRBV30 CALKPGSTQYF
13 TRBJ1-1 TRBV12-5 CASAPTGPPEAFF
18 TRBJ1-5 TRBV19 CASSDPRDSQISNQPQHF
13 TRBJ1-5 TRBV7-2 CASSFRGGQPQHF
14 TRBJ2-1 TRBV7-2 CASNDLASGYWQFF
15 TRBJ2-2 TRBV10-3 CAISRTSPGTGELFF
16 TRBJ2-5 TRBV7-9 CASSPGLAGERETQYF
11 TRBJ1-4 TRBV5-3 CARSLEGELFF
14 TRBJ2-2 TRBV11-2 CASSRQGLKGELFF
14 TRBJ2-2 TRBV30 CAWSVGANTGELFF
15 TRBJ2-2 TRBV29-1 CSVEDRREGSGELFF
17 TRBJ1-4 TRBV28 CASSLQGLIKLNEKLFF
14 TRBJ1-5 TRBV7-9 CASSLAGVNQPQHF
18 TRBJ2-1 TRBV7-6 CASSLDPSALSSYNEQFF
14 TRBJ2-5 TRBV28 CASTPTGTSVGQYF
16 TRBJ2-4 TRBV6-1 CASSGRQGTAKNIQYF
17 TRBJ2-5 TRBV7-9 CSSNKGDSPGSKETQYF
13 TRBJ2-7 TRBV21-1 CASSTDRDYEQYF